This T cell receptor (beta chain) is from a study of regulatory T cells in long-lasting Graves disease. Study conclusions and caveats: It was possible that the small sample size reduced accuracy. In persistent patients, shared public clonotypes (2,741) outnumbered those in new patients (about 1,000). The researchers studied only peripheral blood, not thyroid tissue.

In regard to this clonotype: Its antigen is unknown.

Time point: newly diagnosed GD, antithyroid drugs for less than 3 months. Isolated PBMC RNA provided the starting material for the TCR library. The diagnosis of Graves' disease used American Thyroid Association guidelines. iRepertoire HTBI primers and Arm-PCR of CDR3 regions built TCR beta libraries. TCRdb analysed the multiplex PCR reads with MiXCR anew, one entry per CDR3 protein. The sample holds roughly 400,000 distinct CDR3 sequences, 16% seen once. Germline loops: CDR1 DFQATT, CDR2 SNEGSKA (reference sequence). Trimming cost V 5 bases and J 3 bases, with 10 bases left between them. This CDR3 has 13 amino acids. A further study also used this sample, focusing on T cells in Graves' hyperthyroidism and ophthalmopathy.

The chain recombines TRBV20-1 with TRBJ2-2; D remains unclear. The sequence was collected from a woman under 30 with Graves disease. The sample consisted of peripheral blood mononuclear cells (PBMCs), taken at new diagnosis, from a patient treated with antithyroid drugs. CDR3 nucleotide sequence: TGCAGTGCTTTAGAGATATACACCGGGGAGCTGTTTTTT. This sequence encodes CSALEIYTGELFF.